A selection of T cell receptor beta chains follows, all from one sample in a study of shared clonotypes between healthy human individuals. Here immunoSEQ multiplex PCR was the method, and the copy in TCRdb shows in-frame clones only, minus some. The repertoire holds 600,000 to 750,000 clones, with over 60% as singletons. Sequenced: memory CD4+ T cells sorted from blood. The receptor source for this set is a woman in her 30s in good health. The CDR3 runs from the conserved cysteine through the conserved F or W. D genes are given only for firm matches. The size field is filled for only some rows; it gives once, few, many or a size class.

size,V,J,D,DNA,CDR3
-,TRBV2,TRBJ1-1,-,TGTGCCAGCAAAAGGGACGGGGAAGCTTTCTTT,CASKRDGEAFF
-,TRBV28,TRBJ2-7,TRBD1,TGTGCCAGCAGTTTAAGGACAGGGGGCGAGCAGTACTTC,CASSLRTGGEQYF
-,TRBV13,TRBJ2-5,TRBD1,TGTGCCAGCACCAGGGACAGGGGACGGAAAGAGACCCAGTACTTC,CASTRDRGRKETQYF
many,TRBV25-1,TRBJ2-7,TRBD1,TGTGCCAGCAGCGGTGACAGGGCCTACGAGCAGTACTTC,CASSGDRAYEQYF
few,TRBV28,TRBJ2-1,TRBD2,TGTGCCAGCAGTGGACTAGCGGGAGGGAGGAATGAGCAGTTCTTC,CASSGLAGGRNEQFF
-,TRBV18,TRBJ2-5,-,TGTGCCAGCTCACCCACCCTCCAAGAGACCCAGTACTTC,CASSPTLQETQYF
-,TRBV6-6,TRBJ1-1,-,TGTGCCAGCAGTCCAGAGACAGTCCACGTCCCTGAAGCTTTCTTT,CASSPETVHVPEAFF
-,TRBV6-1,TRBJ1-5,-,TGTGCCAGCAGCGCCCTGACACAGAATCAGCCCCAGCATTTT,CASSALTQNQPQHF
-,TRBV28,TRBJ2-1,-,TGTGCCAGCAGTTTCGGAAGGGGTACGTACTACAATGAGCAGTTCTTC,CASSFGRGTYYNEQFF
few,TRBV7-7,TRBJ1-4,-,TGTGCCAGCAGCTTAAAAGGTGATGAAAAACTGTTTTTT,CASSLKGDEKLFF